The source of this TCR beta chain is a study of memory CD4+ T cells and cytomegalovirus serostatus. Findings and caveats of the study: The CMV-associated TCR signature appears largely within the CD4+ memory repertoire.

This clone was detected ten times or more. Its cognate antigen is unknown. Other DNA variants within this sample encode the same CDR3. J lost 1 base, V lost 4 bases, and 1 base had no gene match. This CDR3 contains 13 residues. CDR1 and CDR2 from the germline V gene are SGDLS and YYNGEE. Single viable CD3+CD4+CD8-CD45RO+ cells were sorted as the memory CD4+ T cells. In the study's own analysis: Out-of-frame sequences were removed, leaving 2,000,000 or so distinct TCRbeta sequences. Using immunoSEQ multiplex PCR, the repertoire was profiled, and TCRdb retains in-frame clones only, with some absent. For V, J and clone size, that table is used; D and trimming come from the DNA. The table records 75,000 to 95,000 clones, less than 90% of them present only once.

This rearrangement joins TRBV9 to TRBJ1-1; 7 bases map to TRBD1. Sequencing was performed on memory CD4+ T cells from blood. The TCR originated in an adult in good health and CMV-seronegative. Here the CDR3 DNA reads TGTGCCAGCAGCAGGACAGGGAACACTGAAGCTTTCTTT. It is translated as CASSRTGNTEAFF. Based on the CDR3 plus reference TRBV9 and TRBJ1-1, the full variable domain is DSGVTQTPKHLITATGQRVTLRCSPRSGDLSVYWYQQSLDQGLQFLIQYYNGEERAKGNILERFSAQQFPDLHSELNLSSLELGDSALYFCASSRTGNTEAFFGQGTRLTVV.